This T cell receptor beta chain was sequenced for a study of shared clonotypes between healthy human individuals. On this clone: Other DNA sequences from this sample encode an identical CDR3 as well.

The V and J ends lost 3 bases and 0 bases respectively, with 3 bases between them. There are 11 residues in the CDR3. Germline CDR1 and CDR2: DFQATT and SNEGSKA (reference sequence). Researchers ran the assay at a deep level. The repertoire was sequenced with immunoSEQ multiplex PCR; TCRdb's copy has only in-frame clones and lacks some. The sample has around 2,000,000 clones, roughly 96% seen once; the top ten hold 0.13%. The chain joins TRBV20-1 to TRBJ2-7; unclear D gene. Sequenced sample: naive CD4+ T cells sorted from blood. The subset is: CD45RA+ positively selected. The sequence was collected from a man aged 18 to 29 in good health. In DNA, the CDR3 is TGCAGTGCTAGCGGCTCCTACGAGCAGTACTTC. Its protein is CSASGSYEQYF.